This TCR beta chain appears in the sequencing data of a study of CD8+CD57+ T cells in acquired aplastic anemia. Overall study: Recorded DNA amounts for sorted CD4+ and CD8+ cells had an average of around 3 ug. An average of approximately 11 million reads for CD4+ cells was obtained from healthy donors.

Note on this clonotype: Its antigen is as yet unknown.

Points from the study as a whole: Patients shared around 30 CD8+ CDR3 sequences with controls. Patients showed no significant difference from controls in CD8+ Simpson's diversity.

Genomic DNA acted as the template from which TCR beta VDJ combination and CDR3 sequence profiling were carried out. In TCRdb, the reads were re-called with MiXCR into one record per CDR3 protein. This sample yields 200,000 to 250,000 distinct CDR3 sequences, of which 60% to 65% are seen a single time; about 29% belongs to the top ten. The receptor comes from a human donor in good health. Material for sequencing was sorted CD4+, CD8+, or CD8+CD57+ T cells (not recorded which) from PBMCs.

The CDR3 DNA sequence: TGTGCCAGTAGTATTCAGGGAATGGGATACAATGAAGCTTTCTTT. Translation: CASSIQGMGYNEAFF. The J gene is TRBJ1-1, the V gene TRBV19; a possible D gene is TRBD1 (5 bases). The CDR3 runs to 15 residues. Germline V lookup: CDR1 LNHDA, CDR2 SQIVND (reference sequence). Trimming took 3 bases from V and 7 from J, leaving 18 bases between them.